Listed below are T cell receptor beta chains from one sample, sequenced in a study of blood T cell repertoires in COVID-19. Some clones are missing from TCRdb's copy, which holds only in-frame ones; the method was immunoSEQ multiplex PCR. The repertoire includes 45,000 to 60,000 clones, around 93% of them detected once, and 3.1% sits in the top ten. The specimen sequenced was peripheral blood. These receptor sequences come from a man in his forties or fifties with acute or convalescent COVID-19. CDR3s include the opening cysteine and the closing phenylalanine or tryptophan. The D gene is left open where the match is weak. Clone size is not always given. Where it is, it says once, few, many or a class for expanded clones.

D gene	clone size	V gene	J gene	CDR3 protein	CDR3 DNA
TRBD2	-	TRBV18	TRBJ2-5	CASSLETSESMFETQYF	TGTGCCAGCTCTCTAGAGACTAGCGAGTCCATGTTCGAGACCCAGTACTTC
-	-	TRBV2	TRBJ1-1	CASTDRNTEAFF	TGTGCCAGCACGGACAGGAACACTGAAGCTTTCTTT
TRBD1	-	TRBV4-1	TRBJ2-5	CASSLYPPGQNQETQYF	TGCGCCAGCAGCCTCTACCCTCCGGGACAGAACCAAGAGACCCAGTACTTC
-	-	TRBV24-1	TRBJ2-1	CATQGLGQSSYNEQFF	TGTGCCACCCAGGGATTAGGGCAAAGCTCCTACAATGAGCAGTTCTTC
-	-	TRBV4-2	TRBJ2-5	CASSQGQGGGAIETQYF	TGTGCCAGCAGCCAGGGTCAAGGTGGGGGGGCAATTGAGACCCAGTACTTC
-	-	TRBV30	TRBJ1-2	CAWRSLFRDFKGYTF	TGTGCCTGGAGAAGCCTATTCAGGGATTTTAAAGGCTACACCTTC
-	-	TRBV7-7	TRBJ2-5	CASSLVGQGTQYF	TGTGCCAGCAGCCTAGTAGGCCAGGGGACCCAGTACTTC
TRBD1	-	TRBV7-8	TRBJ1-2	CASSLGNRGSGYTF	TGTGCCAGCAGCTTAGGCAACAGGGGTAGCGGCTACACCTTC
-	-	TRBV6-5	TRBJ1-1	CASSYGGTGGTEAFF	TGTGCCAGCAGTTACGGGGGGACTGGTGGCACTGAAGCTTTCTTT
-	-	TRBV30	TRBJ1-5	CAWKAQRRVNQPQHF	TGTGCCTGGAAGGCTCAGCGGCGGGTCAATCAGCCCCAGCATTTT
TRBD2	-	TRBV11-2	TRBJ2-1	CASSLVPERGVYEQFF	TGTGCCAGCAGCTTAGTTCCTGAGCGGGGGGTCTATGAGCAGTTCTTC
-	-	TRBV2	TRBJ2-7	CASRGQSEQYF	TGTGCCAGCCGAGGACAGTCTGAGCAGTACTTC
TRBD2	-	TRBV10-3	TRBJ2-7	CAIMLAGGYEQYF	TGTGCCATCATGCTAGCGGGGGGCTACGAGCAGTACTTC
TRBD2	-	TRBV5-1	TRBJ2-7	CASGTSGGPYEQYF	TGCGCCAGCGGGACTAGCGGGGGTCCCTACGAGCAGTACTTC
-	-	TRBV19	TRBJ1-5	CASSPGPNQPQHF	TGTGCCAGTAGTCCAGGGCCCAATCAGCCCCAGCATTTT
-	once	TRBV24-1	TRBJ1-2	CATSDQNGYTF	TGTGCCACCAGTGATCAAAATGGCTACACCTTC
-	-	TRBV10-2	TRBJ2-7	CASRQNWGKYEQYF	TGCGCCAGCAGGCAGAACTGGGGCAAATACGAGCAGTACTTC
TRBD2	few	TRBV4-1	TRBJ2-1	CASSQDILGTRYNEQFF	TGCGCCAGCAGCCAAGATATATTGGGGACTAGATACAATGAGCAGTTCTTC
-	-	TRBV6-4	TRBJ2-3	CASSDFLSPSTDTQYF	TGTGCCAGCAGTGACTTTTTGTCCCCTAGCACAGATACGCAGTATTTT
TRBD1	-	TRBV19	TRBJ2-3	CASSRRGRGPTDTQYF	TGTGCCAGTAGTAGACGAGGCAGGGGGCCCACAGATACGCAGTATTTT
TRBD2	once	TRBV11-3	TRBJ2-1	CASSLEGTSGGATYNEQFF	TGTGCCAGCAGCTTAGAAGGGACTAGCGGGGGAGCTACCTACAATGAGCAGTTCTTC
-	-	TRBV5-6	TRBJ1-2	CASSLNRVEGYTF	TGTGCCAGCAGCTTGAACAGGGTGGAAGGCTACACCTTC
-	-	TRBV11-2	TRBJ1-2	CASSLIQVGGYGYTF	TGTGCCAGCAGCCTCATTCAGGTGGGGGGCTATGGCTACACCTTC
-	-	TRBV11-1	TRBJ1-1	CASSLEGQGRNTEAFF	TGTGCCAGCAGCTTAGAGGGGCAGGGGCGGAACACTGAAGCTTTCTTT
TRBD1	-	TRBV28	TRBJ1-6	CASSSLTGVSPLHF	TGTGCCAGCAGTTCTCTCACAGGGGTGAGTCCCCTCCACTTT
-	-	TRBV6-1	TRBJ2-2	CASSDQGINTGELFF	TGTGCCAGCAGTGATCAGGGTATTAACACCGGGGAGCTGTTTTTT
-	-	TRBV2	TRBJ2-3	CASRVDTGTDTQYF	TGTGCCAGCAGAGTGGACACAGGCACAGATACGCAGTATTTT
TRBD2	-	TRBV2	TRBJ2-2	CASSDKRGPNTGELFF	TGTGCCAGCAGTGATAAGCGGGGGCCGAACACCGGGGAGCTGTTTTTT
-	-	TRBV2	TRBJ2-3	CASSEAALPRDTQYF	TGTGCCAGCAGTGAAGCGGCTCTACCGAGGGATACGCAGTATTTT
-	-	TRBV7-2	TRBJ2-6	CASSSPTGISGANVLTF	TGTGCCAGCAGCTCCCCGACAGGTATCTCTGGGGCCAACGTCCTGACTTTC
-	once	TRBV5-1	TRBJ2-7	CASSSSATYEQYF	TGCGCCAGCAGCTCCAGTGCAACCTACGAGCAGTACTTC
TRBD1	-	TRBV9	TRBJ1-2	CASSVGQGARGYTF	TGTGCCAGCAGCGTAGGACAGGGGGCGCGTGGCTACACCTTC
TRBD1	-	TRBV2	TRBJ1-2	CASIGLGGGGYTF	TGTGCCAGCATTGGTTTAGGGGGCGGTGGCTACACCTTC
TRBD1	once	TRBV19	TRBJ2-7	CASSPTGTGGYEQYF	TGTGCCAGTAGTCCCACCGGGACAGGGGGCTACGAGCAGTACTTC
TRBD1	-	TRBV30	TRBJ2-1	CAWSLGTGASNEQFF	TGTGCCTGGAGTCTGGGGACAGGCGCCTCCAATGAGCAGTTCTTC
TRBD1	-	TRBV5-4	TRBJ2-3	CASRPGEDRAVDTQYF	TGTGCCAGCAGACCTGGGGAAGACAGGGCTGTCGATACGCAGTATTTT
-	-	TRBV5-1	TRBJ1-5	CASSPGLGMSNQPQHF	TGCGCCAGCAGCCCAGGTCTCGGAATGAGCAATCAGCCCCAGCATTTT
TRBD1	few	TRBV12-3/TRBV12-4	TRBJ1-2	CASSSTGNGYTF	TGTGCCAGCAGTTCGACAGGGAACGGCTACACCTTC
TRBD1	-	TRBV5-5	TRBJ2-7	CASSPQPTGTYEQYF	TGTGCCAGCAGCCCCCAACCGACAGGGACCTACGAGCAGTACTTC
TRBD1	-	TRBV5-6	TRBJ2-1	CASSFRDREYNEQFF	TGTGCCAGCAGCTTCCGGGACAGGGAATACAATGAGCAGTTCTTC
TRBD1	-	TRBV6-4	TRBJ2-1	CASSAGTGVYNEQFF	TGTGCCAGCAGTGCTGGGACAGGGGTCTACAATGAGCAGTTCTTC
TRBD1	-	TRBV9	TRBJ1-2	CASSVEGAYGYTF	TGTGCCAGCAGCGTTGAGGGGGCCTATGGCTACACCTTC